This T cell receptor beta chain emerged from a study of glioma-infiltrating T cells. At least ten counts were recorded for this clonotype. Its antigen is unknown. Overall study findings and caveats: Very few CDR3 sequences were shared between tissue and blood. Tissue-blood divergence was below expectation in non-neoplastic patients, above in gliomas.

The CDR3 sequence is 14 residues long. Per germline, CDR1 MGHRA and CDR2 YSYEKL. Trimming removed 5 bases at V and 4 bases at J, with 14 bases between. Using RNA template, CDR3s of TCR alpha and beta were amplified with iRepertoire arm-PCR. Tissue mRNA or PBMC total RNA, 100-400 ng, went into one-step reverse transcription and amplification. Via MiXCR, TCRdb re-called the multiplex PCR reads, giving one row per CDR3 protein. The sample records about 130,000 distinct CDR3 sequences, less than 30% being singletons. This TCR derives from a human donor with low-grade glioma or glioblastoma, undergoing nonglioma brain surgery, or in good health (not recorded which). Sequencing input: glioma tissue, nonneoplastic brain tissue, or PBMCs (not recorded which). J is TRBJ1-1 and V is TRBV4-1; D remains ambiguous. CDR3 nucleotide sequence: TGCGCCAGCAGCTCCTTAACGAGCCGCACTGAAGCTTTCTTT. It yields the protein CASSSLTSRTEAFF.